This TCR beta chain is drawn from a study of radiotherapy plus CTLA-4 blockade in lung cancer. Across the study: Among all patients, about 19% showed objective responses, while roughly 31% had disease control.

This CDR3 has 11 residues. With 5 bases removed from V and 5 bases from J, the gap between germline ends came to 6 bases. Germline CDR1 MNHNS, CDR2 SASEGT. Here immunoSEQ multiplex PCR was the method, and the copy in TCRdb shows in-frame clones only, minus some. The sample lists approximately 85,000 clones, 86% occurring once. The V call is TRBV6-1, the J call TRBJ1-2; D is undetermined. The receptor was derived from a human donor with non-small cell lung cancer who had a partial response to radiotherapy plus ipilimumab. The sample consisted of peripheral blood, taken from a patient treated with radiotherapy plus ipilimumab. The CDR3 nucleotides are TGTGCCAGCAGTACAGAATATGGCTACACCTTC. Its protein product is CASSTEYGYTF.